The 25 T cell receptor beta chains below come from one sample, sequenced in a study of T cells in Graves' hyperthyroidism and ophthalmopathy (dated by TCRdb to the late 2010s). The method was multiplex PCR. For sequencing, an Illumina HiSeq 2000 was employed. The TCR beta CDR3 regions were amplified from RNA transcripts. The TCR CDR3 was subjected to a first round of RT-PCR using the HTBI primer set and the Qiagen OneStep RT-PCR kit. TCRdb passed the public sequencing reads through fastp at Q25 and MiXCR, retaining productive beta sequences. Each entry merges the rows of one CDR3 protein and shows their most common DNA and genes. The table for this sample lists 360,000 or so distinct CDR3 sequences; 15% to 20% of them were counted only once. About 4% of the sample belongs to the ten largest clones. Input material: blood. These receptors all stem from a young woman with Graves' hyperthyroidism.

This clonotype has a count of ten or more. This sequence joins TRBV2 and TRBJ1-2; a possible D gene is TRBD1 (5 bases). The CDR3 consists of 15 residues. Per the germline V gene, CDR1 is SNHLY and CDR2 is FYNNEI. V was shortened by 0 bases and J by 8 bases, with 16 bases between the two germline ends. CDR3 sequence (DNA): TGTGCCAGCAGTGAAGCGGGGCAGGGTGGGGGAGGCTACACCTTC. Its protein is CASSEAGQGGGGYTF.

The genes are TRBV7-2 and TRBJ1-1; 7 nucleotides agree with TRBD1. Germline-derived CDR1 and CDR2 are SGHTA and FQGNSA. J was trimmed by 4 bases and V by 5 bases; bases with no gene match: 7. The CDR3 has 14 residues. CDR3 coding DNA: TGTGCCAGCAGCGTACTGACAGGGACCACTGAAGCTTTCTTT. This translates into CASSVLTGTTEAFF.

In its sample, this clonotype was seen many times. The gene calls are TRBV4-1 and TRBJ2-5; 12 bases match TRBD2. The CDR3 runs to 17 residues. CDR1 and CDR2 (germline): MGHRA, YSYEKL. Trimming cost V 1 base and J 4 bases; bases outside gene matches: 7. This CDR3 reads CASSQGLAGGPGETQYF. CDR3 DNA sequence: TGCGCCAGCAGCCAAGGGCTAGCGGGGGGGCCAGGAGAGACCCAGTACTTC.

This clonotype was seen at least ten times. The rearrangement links TRBV12-3 or TRBV12-4 to TRBJ2-6; D uncertain. V dropped 3 bases and J dropped 9 bases, with 3 bases sitting between them. The CDR3 spans 11 residues. CDR3 bases: TGTGCCAGCAGTTTCGGCAACGTCCTGACTTTC. This translates into CASSFGNVLTF.

V gene TRBV29-1 combines with J gene TRBJ1-2; 7 bases map to TRBD1. Germline CDR1 is SQVTM and CDR2 is ANQGSEA. J lost 5 bases, V lost 7 bases, and 7 bases had no gene match. The CDR3 consists of 12 residues. The CDR3 reads CSGQTGNYGYTF. In DNA form, the CDR3 reads TGCAGCGGTCAGACAGGGAATTATGGCTACACCTTC. Complete variable domain (other parts from reference TRBV29-1 and TRBJ1-2): SAVISQKPSRDICQRGTSLTIQCQVDSQVTMMFWYRQQPGQSLTLIATANQGSEATYESGFVIDKFPISRPNLTFSTLTVSNMSPEDSSIYLCSGQTGNYGYTFGSGTRLTVV.

This clonotype has ten or more counts. J is TRBJ2-7 and V is TRBV10-3; 8 bases fit TRBD1. Germline CDR1 reads ENHRY; CDR2 reads SYGVKD. The CDR3 totals 16 residues. V lost 8 bases to trimming and J lost 3 bases; unmatched junction nucleotides: 15. The CDR3 nucleotides are TGTGCCATCGGAGCTGGGGGGTTACAGGGGGGCTACGAGCAGTACTTC. This sequence encodes CAIGAGGLQGGYEQYF.

This clonotype has ten or more counts. The rearrangement uses TRBV20-1 and TRBJ1-1; maybe TRBD1 (5 bases). The V gene lost 1 base and the J gene lost 3 bases, with 9 bases spanning the gap. The CDR3 length is 13 residues. Looked up from germline, CDR1 is DFQATT and CDR2 is SNEGSKA (reference sequence). The CDR3 nucleotides read TGCAGTGCTAGAGGGGGAGGGGACACTGAAGCTTTCTTT. Residues: CSARGGGDTEAFF.

The chain recombines TRBV3-1 with TRBJ1-2, with D hard to call. Germline CDR1 and CDR2: LGHDT and YNNKEL (reference sequence). V gave up 1 base and J gave up 6 bases, with 12 bases separating them. The CDR3 has 14 residues. The CDR3 region is CASSQGEVPDGYTF. The CDR3 DNA reads TGTGCCAGCAGCCAAGGGGAAGTGCCGGATGGCTACACCTTC. Combining the CDR3 with reference TRBV3-1 and TRBJ1-2 gives the whole variable domain DTAVSQTPKYLVTQMGNDKSIKCEQNLGHDTMYWYKQDSKKFLKIMFSYNNKELIINETVPNRFSPKSPDKAHLNLHINSLELGDSAVYFCASSQGEVPDGYTFGSGTRLTVV.

This clonotype was counted a few times. The chain employs TRBV19 and TRBJ2-1; 12 nucleotides line up with TRBD2. Germline values: CDR1 LNHDA, CDR2 SQIVND (reference sequence). V shed 8 bases, J shed 4 bases, and the junction held 6 bases outside the gene matches. The CDR3 extends over 15 amino acids. The CDR3 coding sequence is TGTGCCAGTTCCCTAGCGGGGGGGCGTTACAATGAGCAGTTCTTC. Translation gives CASSLAGGRYNEQFF.

This clonotype appeared many times. The chain carries TRBV12-3 or TRBV12-4 and TRBJ2-2; 7 nucleotides match TRBD1. The V and J ends lost 3 bases and 6 bases, in that order; junction bases with no gene match: 1. The CDR3 consists of 13 residues. In nucleotides, the CDR3 is TGTGCCAGCAGTTTTACAGGGGCCGGGGAGCTGTTTTTT. Its translation: CASSFTGAGELFF.

This clonotype was seen ten or more times. The V call is TRBV6-1, the J call TRBJ1-5; TRBD1 is a possible D gene (6 bases). With 3 bases removed from V and 2 bases from J, the gap between germline ends came to 8 bases. This CDR3 has 14 residues. The germline V gene encodes CDR1 MNHNS and CDR2 SASEGT. The CDR3 bases are TGTGCCAGCAGTGACCCAGGGGGCAATCAGCCCCAGCATTTT. Translation: CASSDPGGNQPQHF.

V gene TRBV11-3 combines with J gene TRBJ2-3; either TRBD1 or TRBD2 may supply D (7 bases each). The CDR3 extends over 16 amino acids. V lost 1 base and J lost 5, with 16 bases in between. Germline values: CDR1 SGHNT, CDR2 YENEEA. The CDR3 protein is CASSLVRGGGKDTQYF. As DNA, the CDR3 is TGTGCCAGCAGCTTAGTCAGGGGGGGCGGAAAAGATACGCAGTATTTT.

This clonotype was recorded at least ten times. The V gene is TRBV5-4, the J gene TRBJ1-1; 7 positions match TRBD1. This CDR3 has 17 residues. V dropped 2 bases and J dropped 1; count of bases not matched to a gene: 11. CDR1 and CDR2 from the germline V gene are SGHNT and YYREEE (reference sequence). The CDR3, as DNA: TGTGCCAGCAGCTTCCCCGCAGGGGGTATGGGGAACACTGAAGCTTTCTTT. It specifies CASSFPAGGMGNTEAFF.

This clonotype has ten or more counts. The chain employs TRBV24-1 and TRBJ2-5; 9 bases agree with TRBD2. The J segment lost 5 bases and the V segment lost 4 bases, leaving 10 bases of the junction unmatched. The CDR3 is 16 amino acids. Germline loops: CDR1 KGHDR, CDR2 SFDVKD. The CDR3 DNA follows: TGTGCCACCAGTGACTCCGGGACTAGCCGGCAGGAGACCCAGTACTTC. Amino acid sequence: CATSDSGTSRQETQYF.

This clonotype was observed many times. V and J are TRBV28 and TRBJ1-2; TRBD1 might be the D (5 bases). CDR1 and CDR2 from the germline V gene are MDHEN and SYDVKM. The CDR3 runs 12 residues. Deletions cut 10 bases from V and 1 base from J, with 10 bases between. DNA for the CDR3: TGTGCCAATTCGGGGGGTAACTATGGCTACACCTTC. It specifies CANSGGNYGYTF.

This clonotype was seen at least ten times. The rearrangement links TRBV6-4 to TRBJ2-7; tentatively, D is TRBD1 (6 bases). The CDR3 sequence is 19 residues long. Germline CDR1 reads MRHNA; CDR2 reads SNTAGT. V was trimmed by 8 bases and J by 5 bases, leaving 34 bases between them. The CDR3 sequence is CASGQHRGGFIFGADEQYF. The DNA for the CDR3 is TGTGCCAGCGGACAGCACAGAGGCGGATTCATCTTTGGGGCCGACGAGCAGTACTTC.

With respect to this clonotype: Since a much larger clone is just one base distant, this may be a read error. The V gene is TRBV6-5, the J gene TRBJ1-5; D perhaps matches TRBD1 (5 bases). Germline CDR1 and CDR2: MNHEY and SVGAGI. This CDR3 contains 17 residues. The CDR3 sequence: CASSFSGGVYSTQPQHF. CDR3 nucleotides: TGTGCCAGCAGTTTTTCCGGGGGGGTTTATAGCACTCAGCCCCAGCATTTT.

The chain couples TRBV5-1 to TRBJ1-5; no definite D call. The CDR3 is made up of 13 amino acids. The germline V gene encodes CDR1 SGHRS and CDR2 YFSETQ. Trimming took off 2 bases at V and 6 bases at J, with 9 bases between the two ends. The CDR3 region is CASSFVAAQPQHF. The CDR3 DNA is TGCGCCAGCAGCTTCGTGGCAGCTCAGCCCCAGCATTTT.

This clonotype was counted ten times or more. The rearrangement links TRBV7-8 to TRBJ1-5; D is unclear. CDR3 length equals 14 residues. In germline, CDR1 is SGHVS, CDR2 FQNEAQ. V was trimmed by 8 bases and J by 5 bases, leaving 16 bases between them. Here the CDR3 DNA reads TGTGCCAGCCGGGCGGACCGGAGCGATCAGCCCCAGCATTTT. It specifies CASRADRSDQPQHF.

This clonotype was seen many times. The chain has TRBV19 and TRBJ1-3; D call uncertain. The CDR3 runs to 13 residues. Germline CDR1 is LNHDA and CDR2 is SQIVND (reference sequence). Trimming pared 7 bases from V and 8 bases from J, leaving 15 bases between. CDR3 sequence: CASNDRSWDTIYF. CDR3 DNA: TGTGCCAGTAACGACCGAAGCTGGGACACCATATATTTT.

This clonotype came up many times. The chain has TRBV11-2 and TRBJ1-3, with D unresolved. With 4 bases removed from V and 5 bases from J, the gap between germline ends came to 12 bases. In germline, CDR1 is SGHAT, CDR2 FQNNGV. The CDR3 has 14 residues. The CDR3 nucleotides read TGTGCCAGCAGCTCGTTGATGGCCAGAAACACCATATATTTT. Translating it yields CASSSLMARNTIYF.

This clonotype has just a few counts. V and J are TRBV7-3 and TRBJ2-2; TRBD2 matches 11 bases. V lost 5 bases, J lost 4 bases, and 3 bases stayed unmatched. This CDR3 has 15 residues. Looked up from germline, CDR1 is SGHTA and CDR2 is FQGTGA. The CDR3 loop reads CASSRSGGGTGELFF. CDR3 nucleotides: TGTGCCAGCAGCCGTAGCGGGGGGGGCACCGGGGAGCTGTTTTTT.

This clonotype has a single count. This chain links TRBV28 with TRBJ2-7; D unresolved. Trimming shortened V by 6 bases and J by 6 bases, and 18 bases separated the two germline ends. This CDR3 has 14 amino acids. CDR1 and CDR2 (germline): MDHEN, SYDVKM. The CDR3, as DNA: TGTGCCAGCAGACCCCGACTGGGCTTGGGCGAGCAGTACTTC. Its translation is CASRPRLGLGEQYF.

The sample holds many counts of this clonotype. The chain employs TRBV6-4 and TRBJ2-3; 12 nucleotides agree with TRBD2. CDR1 is MRHNA and CDR2 is SNTAGT in the germline V gene. The CDR3 sequence is 15 residues long. V shed 5 bases, J shed 5 bases, and the junction held 5 bases outside the gene matches. CDR3 region: CASSPLAGGQDTQYF. Written as DNA, the CDR3 is TGTGCCAGCAGTCCGCTAGCGGGGGGGCAAGATACGCAGTATTTT.

This clonotype was counted many times. The genes are TRBV25-1 and TRBJ2-5; 9 nucleotides line up with TRBD2. Losses at the gene ends were 2 bases for V and 5 bases for J; bases not matched to a gene: 9. Germline V lookup: CDR1 MGHDK, CDR2 SYGVNS. This CDR3 is 16 amino acids long. The CDR3 DNA reads as TGTGCCAGCAGTGAAGAAGGAACTAGCGGGTGGGAGACCCAGTACTTC. Translating it yields CASSEEGTSGWETQYF.